These T cell receptor beta chains were read from a single sample in a study of chemoradiotherapy in HPV16-positive cancers. The repertoire was sequenced with immunoSEQ multiplex PCR; TCRdb's copy has only in-frame clones and lacks some. The sample consists of 9,000 to 13,000 clones, over 70% of them appearing once. This material was collected from a patient who underwent chemoradiotherapy. These receptor sequences come from a human donor with HPV-associated anogenital cancer. Each CDR3 is given with its conserved first and last residue. The D gene is left open where the match is weak. Size is omitted from some rows. Given values are once, few, many or a class for expanded clones.

V,D,size,J,DNA,CDR3
TRBV9,.,.,TRBJ1-2,TGTGCCAGCAGCGAGGCCGACGGGGGTAACTATGGCTACACCTTC,CASSEADGGNYGYTF
TRBV28,TRBD2,.,TRBJ2-7,TGTGCCAGCAGTTCCTTTGGACTAGAGTTC,CASSSFGLEF
TRBV4-1,.,.,TRBJ2-7,TGCGCCAGCAGCCAAGGTCGACAGGCGATTCCTAACCAGTACTTC,CASSQGRQAIPNQYF
TRBV7-9,TRBD2,.,TRBJ2-5,TGTGCCAGCAGGGGGACTAGCGGGGTGCTCCAAGAGACCCAGTACTTC,CASRGTSGVLQETQYF
TRBV12-5,.,few,TRBJ1-5,TGTGCTAGTGGTTTGGTAAGACAGGCCCTTTATGATAGCAATCAGCCCCAGCATTTT,CASGLVRQALYDSNQPQHF
TRBV27,TRBD2,.,TRBJ2-3,TGTGCCAGCCCAACCCAGAATAAGCGGGAGCGCACAGATACGCAGTATTTT,CASPTQNKRERTDTQYF
TRBV29-1,.,.,TRBJ1-2,TGCAGCGTAGGACAGCAAATTTATGGCTACACCTTC,CSVGQQIYGYTF
TRBV7-9,.,.,TRBJ1-6,TGTGCCAGCAGGCCGGAGGGGTCCTATAATTCACCCCTCCACTTT,CASRPEGSYNSPLHF
TRBV27,TRBD1,few,TRBJ1-2,TGTGCCAGCAGTTTGGGACAGGGCGATCATCGCTATGGCTACACCTTC,CASSLGQGDHRYGYTF
TRBV5-1,.,once,TRBJ2-1,TGCGCCAGCAGCTTGGCCCAGGTAACCTACAATGAGCAGTTCTTC,CASSLAQVTYNEQFF
TRBV6-1,TRBD1,.,TRBJ1-2,TGTGCCAGCGCCGCGACAGGGCGTAACTATGGCTACACCTTC,CASAATGRNYGYTF
TRBV10-3,TRBD1,few,TRBJ2-6,TGTGCCATCACCGGACAGGCTGGGGCCAACGTCCTGACTTTC,CAITGQAGANVLTF
TRBV5-1,TRBD2,once,TRBJ2-3,TGCGCCAGCAGCTTGGGGACTAGCGGGAGTGTCGGGACGCAGTATTTT,CASSLGTSGSVGTQYF
TRBV21-1,.,.,TRBJ1-6,TGTGCCAGCAGCACCGGGGGAAGGAGGAATTCACCCCTCCACTTT,CASSTGGRRNSPLHF
TRBV30,TRBD2,.,TRBJ2-5,TGTGCCTGGAGTAGCGGGGGGGCGGAGACCCAGTACTTC,CAWSSGGAETQYF
TRBV15,.,.,TRBJ2-1,TGTGCCACCAGAATGGGGGGGGGCAGATACAATGAGCAGTTCTTC,CATRMGGGRYNEQFF
TRBV5-6,TRBD1,.,TRBJ2-1,TGTGCCAGCGCCCCAGGGACAGACAATGAGCAGTTCTTC,CASAPGTDNEQFF
TRBV23-1,.,.,TRBJ2-1,TGCGCCAGCAGTCGTGGGACCTTCACGTTCTTC,CASSRGTFTFF
TRBV7-2,.,.,TRBJ1-2,TGTGCCAGCAGCCCTCGACAGCCCTCCATTAGCACTGATGGCTACACCTTC,CASSPRQPSISTDGYTF
TRBV10-3,.,once,TRBJ2-7,TGTGCCATCAGCGACCATAGTGTCAGCTACGAGCAGTACTTC,CAISDHSVSYEQYF
TRBV7-2,.,once,TRBJ1-2,TGTGCCAGCAGCTTAGACATTACTGGCTACACCTTC,CASSLDITGYTF
TRBV6-5,TRBD2,.,TRBJ2-1,TGTGCCAGCAGTTACTCGGGGGGGAGGAGTGAGCAGTTCTTC,CASSYSGGRSEQFF
TRBV4-2,.,once,TRBJ1-2,TGTGCCAGCAGCCAAGGGACCGTCCTATCCCTTGGCTACACCTTC,CASSQGTVLSLGYTF
TRBV7-9,.,.,TRBJ2-3,TGTGCCAGCGGCTCCCGGGGCACAGATACGCAGTATTTT,CASGSRGTDTQYF
TRBV29-1,.,.,TRBJ2-5,TGCAGCGTCATACCGGGACTCGGAGGGGGGACCCAGTACTTC,CSVIPGLGGGTQYF
TRBV19,.,.,TRBJ1-3,TGTGCCAGTAGTCCCGCCGCCGGGACGCGCTCTGGAAACACCATATATTTT,CASSPAAGTRSGNTIYF
TRBV30,.,.,TRBJ1-2,TGTGCCTGGAGTTCGACGGACAGCTATGGCTACACCTTC,CAWSSTDSYGYTF
TRBV21-1,.,.,TRBJ2-5,TGTGCCAGCAGCAAAAGCGCAGGGGGGGAGACCCAGTACTTC,CASSKSAGGETQYF
TRBV4-3,.,.,TRBJ2-2,TGCGCCAGCAGCCAAGATTTACTCCTCTCAACCGGGGAGCTGTTTTTT,CASSQDLLLSTGELFF
TRBV19,.,.,TRBJ1-5,TGTGCCAGTAGTAACTACAAGAATAGCAATCAGCCCCAGCATTTT,CASSNYKNSNQPQHF
TRBV9,TRBD1,.,TRBJ2-2,TGTGCCAGCAGCACTTCGTACAGGGGGCGGAACACCGGGGAGCTGTTTTTT,CASSTSYRGRNTGELFF
TRBV30,.,once,TRBJ1-2,TGTGCCTGGAGTGTACGGGCACGTGGCTACACCTTC,CAWSVRARGYTF
TRBV30,.,.,TRBJ2-3,TGTGCCTGGAGTCGGCCCAACGCAGATACGCAGTATTTT,CAWSRPNADTQYF
TRBV6-5,.,.,TRBJ2-1,TGTGCCAGCAGTTACTCGATGGGGCGCCTAAACAATGAGCAGTTCTTC,CASSYSMGRLNNEQFF
TRBV6-5,.,.,TRBJ2-5,TGTGCCAGCAGTTATCTCGGGACCGCCGTGGAGACCCAGTACTTC,CASSYLGTAVETQYF
TRBV6-5,TRBD1,.,TRBJ2-1,TGTGCCAGCAAAAGACAGGGGGCCAGCTACAATGAGCAGTTCTTC,CASKRQGASYNEQFF
TRBV5-1,.,few,TRBJ2-3,TGCGCCAGCAGCTTGGGGGCAGTCACAGATACGCAGTATTTT,CASSLGAVTDTQYF
TRBV28,.,medium-sized,TRBJ1-1,TGTGCGGGGGCTCGGAACACTGAAGCTTTCTTT,CAGARNTEAFF
TRBV4-3,TRBD2,.,TRBJ2-1,TGCGCCAGCAGCCGCTGGGCGGGGGGGGTGGGCTCCTACAATGAGCAGTTCTTC,CASSRWAGGVGSYNEQFF
TRBV6-4,.,.,TRBJ2-3,TGTGCCAGCAAACGGAGCGGCTGGGCAGATACGCAGTATTTT,CASKRSGWADTQYF